The 7 T cell receptor beta chains in this list originate from one sample, sequenced in a study of T cells in Graves' hyperthyroidism and ophthalmopathy. TCR beta CDR3 sequences were amplified from RNA transcripts. With the HTBI primer set, the TCR CDR3 went through a first round of RT-PCR. TCRdb ran MiXCR on the multiplex PCR reads and lists one entry per CDR3 protein. The sample shows about 98,000 distinct CDR3 sequences, around 42% of them seen only once. The material sequenced was peripheral blood or thyroid tissue (not recorded which). The receptors derive from a woman aged 25-40 years with Graves' hyperthyroidism.

This clonotype was observed once. This sequence may be a read error, since a much larger clone differs from it by one base. The chain uses TRBV7-9 and TRBJ1-2; the D is unclear. The CDR3 totals 13 residues. The germline gives CDR1 SEHNR, CDR2 FQNEAQ (reference sequence). Here the CDR3 reads CANSLALVNGYTF. CDR3 DNA: TGTGCCAACAGCTTAGCTCTTGTTAATGGCTACACCTTC.

This clonotype was seen repeatedly, ten times or more. The V and J genes are TRBV30 and TRBJ2-6; 7 bases line up with TRBD1. Per germline, CDR1 GTSNPN and CDR2 SVGIG (reference sequence). J was trimmed by 2 bases and V by 5 bases; bases with no gene match: 0. The CDR3 is 13 residues long. The CDR3: CAWDRAGANVLTF. The CDR3 nucleotides are TGTGCCTGGGACAGGGCTGGGGCCAACGTCCTGACTTTC.

The chain joins TRBV12-3 or TRBV12-4 to TRBJ2-7; 12 bases map to TRBD2. This CDR3 has 17 amino acids. The V and J ends lost 6 bases and 2 bases, in that order; junction bases with no gene match: 11. The CDR3 loop reads CASSRLAGASGAYEQYF. The DNA of the CDR3 is TGTGCCAGCAGCCGACTAGCGGGAGCAAGCGGCGCCTACGAGCAGTACTTC.

DNA of the CDR3: TGCAGTGCTAGAGATTGGACAGGAAACACCATATATTTT. The encoded protein is CSARDWTGNTIYF. The J gene is TRBJ1-3, the V gene TRBV20-1, with D perhaps matching TRBD1 (5 bases). Germline V gene data show CDR1 as DFQATT and CDR2 as SNEGSKA (reference sequence). The CDR3 spans 13 residues. Between the trimmed V and J ends, which lost 0 bases and 4 bases, there was a span of 7 bases.

This clonotype was seen more than once but under ten times. The chain joins TRBV28 to TRBJ1-5, with D hard to call. The V end was cut by 5 bases, the J end by 8 bases, with 16 bases between. The germline V gene has CDR1 MDHEN and CDR2 SYDVKM. The CDR3 extends over 14 amino acids. The CDR3, as DNA: TGTGCCAGCAGTCCAACGGGAGGGATCGAGCCCCAGCATTTT. Translation gives CASSPTGGIEPQHF.

The rearrangement joins TRBV20-1 to TRBJ1-1; 8 nucleotides match TRBD1. CDR1 is DFQATT and CDR2 is SNEGSKA in the germline V gene (reference sequence). The CDR3 is 12 amino acids. V was clipped by 6 bases and J by 3 bases; unmatched bases: 3. CDR3 loop: CSAQDRDTEAFF. CDR3 coding DNA: TGCAGTGCGCAGGACAGGGACACTGAAGCTTTCTTT.

This clonotype was seen ten or more times. Here the CDR3 DNA reads TGTGCCAGCAGTTTTCGGGACTACGCTTTCTTT. It specifies CASSFRDYAFF. This chain uses TRBV28 with TRBJ1-1, with D perhaps matching TRBD1 (5 bases). Germline values: CDR1 MDHEN, CDR2 SYDVKM. The CDR3 runs to 11 residues. Trimming removed 3 bases from V and 11 bases from J, with 10 bases in between. Using reference TRBV28 and TRBJ1-1 for the parts outside the CDR3, the full variable domain is DVKVTQSSRYLVKRTGEKVFLECVQDMDHENMFWYRQDPGLGLRLIYFSYDVKMKEKGDIPEGYSVSREKKERFSLILESASTNQTSMYLCASSFRDYAFFGQGTRLTVV.